A selection of T cell receptor beta chains follows, all from one sample in a study of shared clonotypes between healthy human individuals. Profiling relied on immunoSEQ multiplex PCR, and the TCRdb table lists in-frame clones only, not all of them. This sample has some 2.1 million clones, with about 95% found just once. The sequenced material came from naive CD4+ T cells sorted from blood. These receptors originate from a man younger than 35 in good health. The CDR3 runs from the conserved cysteine through the conserved F or W. Fields, in order: D gene, V gene, clone size, J gene, CDR3 protein, CDR3 DNA. A D gene is named only where the DNA matches it firmly. Where a row states a size, it is once, few, many or the class of an expanded clone; other rows omit it.

D: -; V: TRBV6-1; size: -; J: TRBJ2-2; CDR3: CASSESVVAGELFF; DNA: TGTGCCAGCAGTGAAAGCGTCGTGGCCGGGGAGCTGTTTTTT
D: -; V: TRBV6-6; size: many; J: TRBJ1-1; CDR3: CASIRTENTEAFF; DNA: TGTGCCAGCATTAGGACAGAGAACACTGAAGCTTTCTTT
D: -; V: TRBV4-3; size: -; J: TRBJ2-1; CDR3: CASSLFPVNNEQFF; DNA: TGCGCCAGCAGCCTCTTTCCCGTGAACAATGAGCAGTTCTTC
D: -; V: TRBV6-5; size: -; J: TRBJ1-2; CDR3: CASMSRAPTDGYTF; DNA: TGTGCCAGCATGTCCCGGGCGCCGACGGATGGCTACACCTTC
D: -; V: TRBV11-2; size: -; J: TRBJ2-4; CDR3: CASSLLWGSGNIQYF; DNA: TGTGCCAGCAGCTTACTCTGGGGGAGTGGAAACATTCAGTACTTC
D: -; V: TRBV5-6; size: -; J: TRBJ1-3; CDR3: CASSSGQLTPYYSGNTIYF; DNA: TGTGCCAGCAGCTCTGGACAGCTGACCCCTTATTACTCTGGAAACACCATATATTTT
D: TRBD2; V: TRBV4-2; size: -; J: TRBJ2-4; CDR3: CASSQVLGLVDIQYF; DNA: TGTGCCAGCAGCCAAGTCCTAGGACTAGTAGACATTCAGTACTTC
D: TRBD1; V: TRBV5-1; size: -; J: TRBJ2-5; CDR3: CASTRTGEETQYF; DNA: TGCGCCAGTACTCGCACAGGGGAGGAGACCCAGTACTTC
D: -; V: TRBV2; size: -; J: TRBJ2-7; CDR3: CASRREAEQYF; DNA: TGTGCCAGTCGGCGGGAAGCCGAGCAGTACTTC
D: TRBD1; V: TRBV10-3; size: -; J: TRBJ1-1; CDR3: CAISEGDRTRGTEAFF; DNA: TGTGCCATCAGTGAAGGGGACAGAACTAGGGGCACTGAAGCTTTCTTT
D: -; V: TRBV6-6; size: -; J: TRBJ2-7; CDR3: CASSEGGPYEQYF; DNA: TGTGCCAGCTCGGAGGGAGGCCCCTACGAGCAGTACTTC
D: -; V: TRBV4-1; size: -; J: TRBJ1-4; CDR3: CASSQGARATNEKLFF; DNA: TGCGCCAGCAGCCAAGGTGCGAGGGCAACTAATGAAAAACTGTTTTTT
D: -; V: TRBV30; size: -; J: TRBJ1-6; CDR3: CAWREADSPLHF; DNA: TGTGCCTGGAGGGAGGCAGACTCACCCCTCCACTTT
D: TRBD1; V: TRBV19; size: -; J: TRBJ2-5; CDR3: CATRPQGTRQETQYF; DNA: TGTGCCACCCGACCACAGGGGACCCGACAAGAGACCCAGTACTTC
D: -; V: TRBV7-9; size: -; J: TRBJ1-4; CDR3: CASSLGGEKLFF; DNA: TGTGCCAGCAGCTTAGGGGGGGAAAAACTGTTTTTT
D: -; V: TRBV18; size: once; J: TRBJ1-5; CDR3: CASSPEGVSQPQHF; DNA: TGTGCCAGCTCACCTGAAGGAGTGAGTCAGCCCCAGCATTTT
D: -; V: TRBV6-6; size: -; J: TRBJ1-2; CDR3: CASAIGNDYGYTF; DNA: TGTGCCAGCGCAATTGGCAATGACTATGGCTACACCTTC
D: -; V: TRBV6-5; size: -; J: TRBJ2-3; CDR3: CASRRGNTQYF; DNA: TGTGCCAGCAGAAGGGGAAATACGCAGTATTTT
D: -; V: TRBV28; size: -; J: TRBJ2-7; CDR3: CASSPIPGRSSYEQYF; DNA: TGTGCCAGCAGCCCAATTCCCGGGCGTAGCTCCTACGAGCAGTACTTC
D: -; V: TRBV5-1; size: -; J: TRBJ1-2; CDR3: CASREAEYYGYTF; DNA: TGCGCCAGCCGCGAGGCGGAGTACTATGGCTACACCTTC
D: -; V: TRBV6-5; size: -; J: TRBJ2-1; CDR3: CASSLLASSYNEQFF; DNA: TGTGCCAGCAGTCTTCTAGCGAGCTCCTACAATGAGCAGTTCTTC
D: -; V: TRBV10-2; size: -; J: TRBJ2-5; CDR3: CASSVRDAQETQYF; DNA: TGCGCCAGCAGTGTCCGGGACGCTCAAGAGACCCAGTACTTC
D: -; V: TRBV5-1; size: -; J: TRBJ2-3; CDR3: CASSLGGAADTDTQYF; DNA: TGCGCCAGCAGCTTGGGAGGTGCGGCAGACACAGATACGCAGTATTTT
D: -; V: TRBV11-2; size: -; J: TRBJ2-4; CDR3: CASSSTANIAKNIQYF; DNA: TGTGCCAGCAGCTCGACAGCTAACATAGCCAAAAACATTCAGTACTTC
D: -; V: TRBV30; size: few; J: TRBJ1-1; CDR3: CAWSGLRVNTEAFF; DNA: TGTGCCTGGAGTGGTCTGAGGGTGAACACTGAAGCTTTCTTT
D: -; V: TRBV30; size: -; J: TRBJ2-1; CDR3: CAWTEAGGNEQFF; DNA: TGTGCCTGGACGGAGGCCGGGGGCAATGAGCAGTTCTTC
D: TRBD2; V: TRBV7-2; size: -; J: TRBJ2-1; CDR3: CASSRLAGSYNEQFF; DNA: TGTGCCAGCAGCCGACTAGCGGGGAGCTACAATGAGCAGTTCTTC
D: -; V: TRBV21-1; size: -; J: TRBJ2-7; CDR3: CASSILGTDSSYEQYF; DNA: TGTGCCAGCAGCATACTTGGGACAGATAGCTCCTACGAGCAGTACTTC
D: -; V: TRBV5-6; size: -; J: TRBJ1-3; CDR3: CASSFSGSGNTIYF; DNA: TGTGCCAGCAGCTTTTCGGGCTCTGGAAACACCATATATTTT
D: -; V: TRBV27; size: -; J: TRBJ1-2; CDR3: CASSFRRGGYGYTF; DNA: TGTGCCAGCAGTTTCAGGAGGGGAGGATATGGCTACACCTTC
D: -; V: TRBV6-6; size: -; J: TRBJ2-7; CDR3: CASSYEQDYEQYF; DNA: TGTGCCAGCAGTTACGAGCAGGACTACGAGCAGTACTTC
D: -; V: TRBV18; size: -; J: TRBJ2-7; CDR3: CASSPYQLDRHYEQYF; DNA: TGTGCCAGCTCACCATACCAGTTGGACAGACACTACGAGCAGTACTTC
D: TRBD1; V: TRBV4-2; size: -; J: TRBJ1-2; CDR3: CASSSTGTGVLGGYTF; DNA: TGTGCCAGCAGCTCAACCGGGACAGGGGTCTTGGGTGGCTACACCTTC
D: TRBD1; V: TRBV30; size: -; J: TRBJ2-6; CDR3: CAWSVTGAGANVLTF; DNA: TGTGCCTGGAGTGTAACAGGGGCTGGGGCCAACGTCCTGACTTTC
D: TRBD1; V: TRBV7-9; size: -; J: TRBJ1-6; CDR3: CASTLTGGISPLHF; DNA: TGTGCCAGCACCCTAACAGGGGGAATTTCACCCCTCCACTTT
D: -; V: TRBV6-1; size: -; J: TRBJ2-7; CDR3: CASSDPDRNSYEQYF; DNA: TGTGCCAGCAGTGACCCCGACAGGAACTCCTACGAGCAGTACTTC
D: -; V: TRBV2; size: -; J: TRBJ2-7; CDR3: CASSFAYEQYF; DNA: TGTGCCAGCAGTTTTGCCTACGAGCAGTACTTC
D: -; V: TRBV5-6; size: once; J: TRBJ1-1; CDR3: CASSLTERTEAFF; DNA: TGTGCCAGCAGCCTGACAGAGAGGACTGAAGCTTTCTTT
D: TRBD2; V: TRBV27; size: once; J: TRBJ2-7; CDR3: CASSGLAGARYEQYF; DNA: TGTGCCAGCTCGGGACTAGCGGGGGCGAGATACGAGCAGTACTTC
D: TRBD1; V: TRBV5-6; size: once; J: TRBJ1-5; CDR3: CASSSTGQGIQPQHF; DNA: TGTGCCAGCAGCTCGACTGGACAGGGTATTCAGCCCCAGCATTTT